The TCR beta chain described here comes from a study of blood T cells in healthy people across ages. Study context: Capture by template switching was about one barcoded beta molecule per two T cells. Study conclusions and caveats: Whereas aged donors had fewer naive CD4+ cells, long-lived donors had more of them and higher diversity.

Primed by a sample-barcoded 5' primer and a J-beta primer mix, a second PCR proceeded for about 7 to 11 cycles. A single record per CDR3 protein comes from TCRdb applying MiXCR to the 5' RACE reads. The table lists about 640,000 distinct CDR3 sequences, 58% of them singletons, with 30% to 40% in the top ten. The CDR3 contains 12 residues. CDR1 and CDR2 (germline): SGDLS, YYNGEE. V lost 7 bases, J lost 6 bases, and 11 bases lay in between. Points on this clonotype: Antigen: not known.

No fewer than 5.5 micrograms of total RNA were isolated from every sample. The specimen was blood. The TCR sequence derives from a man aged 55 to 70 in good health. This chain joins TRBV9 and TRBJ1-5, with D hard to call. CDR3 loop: CASGGLGQPQHF. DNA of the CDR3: TGTGCCAGCGGAGGTTTGGGTCAGCCCCAGCATTTT.